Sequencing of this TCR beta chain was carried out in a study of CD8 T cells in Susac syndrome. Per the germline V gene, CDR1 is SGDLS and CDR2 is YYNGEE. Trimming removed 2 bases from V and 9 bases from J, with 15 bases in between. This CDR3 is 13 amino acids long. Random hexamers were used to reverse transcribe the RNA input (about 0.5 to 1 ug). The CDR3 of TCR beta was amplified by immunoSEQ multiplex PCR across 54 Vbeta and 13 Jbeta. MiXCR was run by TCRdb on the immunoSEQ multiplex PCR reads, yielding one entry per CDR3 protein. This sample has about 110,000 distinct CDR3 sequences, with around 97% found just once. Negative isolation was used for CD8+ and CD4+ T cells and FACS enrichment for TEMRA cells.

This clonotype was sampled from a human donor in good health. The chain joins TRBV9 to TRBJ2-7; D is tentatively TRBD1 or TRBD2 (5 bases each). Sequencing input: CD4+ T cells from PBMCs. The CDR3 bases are TGTGCCAGCAGCGTGGGCCCGGGGCAATGGCAGTACTTC. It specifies CASSVGPGQWQYF.